The rows below give T cell receptor beta chains drawn from one sample of a study of blood T cell repertoires in COVID-19. Clones were sequenced by immunoSEQ multiplex PCR, and TCRdb holds only the in-frame ones, with some missing. The profile shows 30,000 to 40,000 clones, about 90% of them singletons. The sequenced material came from peripheral blood. Receptors originate from a man aged 60 to 75 with active or convalescent COVID-19. Each CDR3 is given with its conserved first and last residue. Each record gives: clone size, J gene, D gene, V gene, CDR3 DNA, CDR3 protein. A D gene is named only where the DNA matches it firmly. Not every row has a clone size; where given, it reads once, few, many or a size class.

clone size: .; J gene: TRBJ2-2; D gene: .; V gene: TRBV5-1; CDR3 DNA: TGCGCCAGCAGCCCACTCGGGGTCAACACCGGGGAGCTGTTTTTT; CDR3 protein: CASSPLGVNTGELFF
clone size: .; J gene: TRBJ1-1; D gene: .; V gene: TRBV6-5; CDR3 DNA: TGTGCCAGCAGGATGAAAGACAGGATGAACACTGAAGCTTTCTTT; CDR3 protein: CASRMKDRMNTEAFF
clone size: .; J gene: TRBJ2-3; D gene: .; V gene: TRBV12-1; CDR3 DNA: TGTGCCAGCAGCTCCTACACCGGGACAGGGAGTCCGAGCACAGATACGCAGTATTTT; CDR3 protein: CASSSYTGTGSPSTDTQYF
clone size: .; J gene: TRBJ1-3; D gene: .; V gene: TRBV28; CDR3 DNA: TGTGCCAGCAGGCCGACAGCCAGAAACACCATATATTTT; CDR3 protein: CASRPTARNTIYF
clone size: .; J gene: TRBJ2-7; D gene: .; V gene: TRBV7-2; CDR3 DNA: TGTGCCAGCAGCTTAGCTTTTCAGACATGGTACGAGCAGTACTTC; CDR3 protein: CASSLAFQTWYEQYF
clone size: .; J gene: TRBJ2-7; D gene: TRBD2; V gene: TRBV11-2; CDR3 DNA: TGTGCCAGCAGCTTATGGCTAGCGGGACCCTACGAGCAGTACTTC; CDR3 protein: CASSLWLAGPYEQYF
clone size: .; J gene: TRBJ2-2; D gene: .; V gene: TRBV19; CDR3 DNA: TGTGCCAGTAGTATCGACAGTGGTACCGGGGAGCTGTTTTTT; CDR3 protein: CASSIDSGTGELFF
clone size: .; J gene: TRBJ1-5; D gene: .; V gene: TRBV7-9; CDR3 DNA: TGTGCCAGCAGCTTAGGGTCAGGGGATCAGCCCCAGCATTTT; CDR3 protein: CASSLGSGDQPQHF
clone size: .; J gene: TRBJ2-1; D gene: .; V gene: TRBV4-2; CDR3 DNA: TGTGCCAGCAGCCAAAGCGGGCTTTACAATGAGCAGTTCTTC; CDR3 protein: CASSQSGLYNEQFF
clone size: .; J gene: TRBJ2-2; D gene: TRBD1; V gene: TRBV5-1; CDR3 DNA: TGCGCCAGCAGCCCGGGACAGGGGAACACCGGGGAGCTGTTTTTT; CDR3 protein: CASSPGQGNTGELFF
clone size: few; J gene: TRBJ2-7; D gene: TRBD1; V gene: TRBV18; CDR3 DNA: TGTGCCAGCTCACCAGGGACAGGGTCCTCGTTGCAGCAGTACTTC; CDR3 protein: CASSPGTGSSLQQYF
clone size: .; J gene: TRBJ1-1; D gene: .; V gene: TRBV19; CDR3 DNA: TGTGCCAGTAAGGGGGACCGAGTGAACACTGAAGCTTTCTTT; CDR3 protein: CASKGDRVNTEAFF
clone size: .; J gene: TRBJ2-1; D gene: TRBD2; V gene: TRBV28; CDR3 DNA: TGTGCCAGCAGTCCAGCGGGGGGGGACTCCTACAATGAGCAGTTCTTC; CDR3 protein: CASSPAGGDSYNEQFF
clone size: .; J gene: TRBJ2-7; D gene: .; V gene: TRBV7-2; CDR3 DNA: TGTGCCAGCAGCTTTCTAGCCCCCTACGAGCAGTACTTC; CDR3 protein: CASSFLAPYEQYF
clone size: .; J gene: TRBJ2-1; D gene: .; V gene: TRBV4-1; CDR3 DNA: TGCGCCAGCAGCACTTCGGGACTCTGGGTCAATGAGCAGTTCTTC; CDR3 protein: CASSTSGLWVNEQFF
clone size: .; J gene: TRBJ2-1; D gene: TRBD2; V gene: TRBV6-2/TRBV6-3; CDR3 DNA: TGTGCCAGCAGTACCTTAGCGGGGGGCTCCTACAATGAGCAGTTCTTC; CDR3 protein: CASSTLAGGSYNEQFF
clone size: .; J gene: TRBJ2-3; D gene: .; V gene: TRBV4-1; CDR3 DNA: TGCGCCAGCAGCCAGGAGGTTCTGGATGATACGCAGTATTTT; CDR3 protein: CASSQEVLDDTQYF
clone size: .; J gene: TRBJ1-5; D gene: .; V gene: TRBV25-1; CDR3 DNA: TGTGCCAGCAGGCAGACAGAGTATCAGCCCCAGCATTTT; CDR3 protein: CASRQTEYQPQHF